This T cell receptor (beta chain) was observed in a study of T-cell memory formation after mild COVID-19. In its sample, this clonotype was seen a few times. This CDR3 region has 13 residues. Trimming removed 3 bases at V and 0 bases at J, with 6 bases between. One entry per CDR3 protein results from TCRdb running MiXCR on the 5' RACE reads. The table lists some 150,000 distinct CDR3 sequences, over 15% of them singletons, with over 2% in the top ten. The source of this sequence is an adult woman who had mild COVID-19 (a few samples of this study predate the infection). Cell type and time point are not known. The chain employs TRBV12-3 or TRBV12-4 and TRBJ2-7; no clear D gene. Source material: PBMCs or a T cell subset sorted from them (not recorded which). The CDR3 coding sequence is TGTGCCAGCAGTTTCAGGAGCTCCTACGAGCAGTACTTC. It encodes CASSFRSSYEQYF.